This T cell receptor (beta chain) appears in the sequencing data of a study of T cell repertoires in cytomegalovirus infection. Whole-study context: It was the public TCR beta signatures that indicated both CMV infection and matching HLA type. Findings and caveats of the study: Dominating the ex vivo response were TCR beta clonotypes that were CMV-specific and HLA-C-restricted.

CDR3 size: 18 residues. Germline loops: CDR1 SGHDN, CDR2 FVKESK. With V trimmed by 0 bases and J by 5 bases, 10 bases remained unmatched. Using its own MiXCR run on the reads, TCRdb lists one record per CDR3 protein. The sample comprises approximately 71,000 distinct CDR3 sequences, just under 4% of which are singletons, and 22% rests with the top ten. This clonotype was counted ten times or more. Antigen specificity is unknown. The sample taken for sequencing was PBMCs. The chain combines TRBV14 with TRBJ2-1; 10 bases are a match to TRBD2. The TCR originated in a human donor in good health (CMV status not recorded). Some clones in this sample may be carry-over from other donors' samples. The CDR3 loop is CASSQERLAGVLHNEQFF. The CDR3 bases are TGTGCCAGCAGCCAAGAACGGCTAGCGGGAGTTCTCCACAATGAGCAGTTCTTC.